The next 17 T cell receptor beta chains were all read from a single sample in a study of shared clonotypes between healthy human individuals. Method: immunoSEQ multiplex PCR; TCRdb's copy keeps in-frame clones and lacks some. In the table there are roughly 1,500,000 clones, 95% to 99% of which are singletons. The sequenced material came from naive CD4+ T cells sorted from blood. As to subset: CD45RA+ positively selected. These receptors all stem from a man in his thirties or forties in good health.

V usage is TRBV7-3 and J usage is TRBJ2-1; D is possibly TRBD1 or TRBD2 (6 bases each). V was cut by 6 bases and J by 6 bases, with 18 bases left in between. The CDR3 runs to 15 residues. CDR1 and CDR2 (germline): SGHTA, FQGTGA. CDR3 DNA: TGTGCCAGCAGTAGGGACGGGAGCAGGGGCAATGAGCAGTTCTTC. This translates into CASSRDGSRGNEQFF.

In this sample, this clone turned up once. The chain joins TRBV19 to TRBJ2-7; weak D call: TRBD2 (6 bases). Trimming stripped 1 base from V and 3 bases from J, with 13 bases between. Germline V gives CDR1 LNHDA, CDR2 SQIVND (reference sequence). The CDR3 has 15 amino acids. The CDR3 sequence: CASSIGIAEFYEQYF. DNA of the CDR3: TGTGCCAGTAGTATAGGGATAGCGGAATTCTACGAGCAGTACTTC.

The chain links TRBV7-9 to TRBJ2-1; D not resolved. Germline assignment: CDR1 SEHNR and CDR2 FQNEAQ (reference sequence). With 5 bases removed from V and 0 bases from J, the gap between germline ends came to 14 bases. The CDR3 length is 16 residues. CDR3 sequence reads: CASSAPGSSSYNEQFF. The CDR3 nucleotides are TGTGCCAGCAGCGCACCCGGGTCTAGCTCCTACAATGAGCAGTTCTTC.

This chain connects TRBV7-2 to TRBJ2-1; D might be TRBD1 or TRBD2, each matching 5 bases. CDR1 is SGHTA, CDR2 FQGNSA, per germline. The CDR3 covers 15 residues. V was trimmed by 5 bases and J by 0 bases, leaving 11 bases between them. This CDR3 is CASSLGPISYNEQFF. Here the CDR3 DNA reads TGTGCCAGCAGCCTGGGACCGATCTCCTACAATGAGCAGTTCTTC.

In DNA, the CDR3 is TGTGCCAGCAGTTTACTAGCGGGACCGGAGACCCAGTACTTC. It specifies CASSLLAGPETQYF. The chain is built from TRBV27 and TRBJ2-5; 9 bases map to TRBD2. Per germline, CDR1 MNHEY and CDR2 SMNVEV (reference sequence). V was pared by 2 bases and J by 5 bases, with 3 bases of the junction left unmatched. The length of the CDR3 is 14 residues.

The rearrangement uses TRBV19 and TRBJ2-2, with 8 bases matching TRBD1. Germline V gene data show CDR1 as LNHDA and CDR2 as SQIVND (reference sequence). The CDR3 is 15 amino acids. Trimming took 4 bases from V and 4 from J; bases not matched to a gene: 5. This CDR3 reads CASSTRGRRTGELFF. As DNA, the CDR3 is TGTGCCAGTAGTACCAGGGGGCGCCGCACCGGGGAGCTGTTTTTT. The whole variable domain, remainder taken from reference TRBV19 and TRBJ2-2, is DGGITQSPKYLFRKEGQNVTLSCEQNLNHDAMYWYRQDPGQGLRLIYYSQIVNDFQKGDIAEGYSVSREKKESFPLTVTSAQKNPTAFYLCASSTRGRRTGELFFGEGSRLTVL.

The chain couples TRBV5-6 to TRBJ2-3, with D perhaps given as TRBD1 or TRBD2 (6 bases each). CDR1 is SGHDT and CDR2 is YYEEEE in the germline V gene. This CDR3 comprises 19 residues. Trimming removed 4 bases from V and 3 bases from J, with 27 bases in between. In nucleotides, the CDR3 is TGTGCCAGCAGCGCGGAGGGGGAACGCCGGAGGTTGAAAACAGATACGCAGTATTTT. Its translation is CASSAEGERRRLKTDTQYF. Filled out from reference TRBV5-6 and TRBJ2-3, the complete variable domain reads DAGVTQSPTHLIKTRGQQVTLRCSPKSGHDTVSWYQQALGQGPQFIFQYYEEEERQRGNFPDRFSGHQFPNYSSELNVNALLLGDSALYLCASSAEGERRRLKTDTQYFGPGTRLTVL.

This clone was observed a single time. The CDR3 nucleotides read TGTGCCAGCAGCAGTCGGTTCGACTTGGGCCGGCCGAATGAGCAGTTCTTC. It translates to CASSSRFDLGRPNEQFF. The chain couples TRBV7-9 to TRBJ2-1; D is unclear. The germline V gene encodes CDR1 SEHNR and CDR2 FQNEAQ (reference sequence). V was pared by 5 bases and J by 7 bases, with 24 bases between. The CDR3 spans 17 residues.

This clone has a single count. This rearrangement joins TRBV7-2 to TRBJ2-7; TRBD1 matches at 7 bases. Trimming cost V 4 bases and J 1 base; bases outside gene matches: 7. This CDR3 spans 15 amino acids. The germline CDR1 and CDR2 sequences are SGHTA and FQGNSA. The CDR3 here is CASSSGTVLSYEQYF. For the CDR3, the DNA is TGTGCCAGCAGCTCCGGGACAGTTCTATCCTACGAGCAGTACTTC.

This sequence joins TRBV27 and TRBJ2-7; 8 bases align to TRBD2. Germline V CDR1 and CDR2: MNHEY, SMNVEV (reference sequence). After removal of 8 bases from V and 2 bases from J, the junction contained 8 bases not matched to a gene. The CDR3 covers 14 residues. The DNA of the CDR3 is TGTGCCAGCGGCAAAGCGGGGGACACCTACGAGCAGTACTTC. Translating gives CASGKAGDTYEQYF.

In the case of this clone: The sample contains more than one DNA sequence encoding this CDR3. The chain uses TRBV18 and TRBJ2-7; 9 bases are shared with TRBD1. V lost 0 bases, J lost 2 bases, and 2 bases stayed unmatched. In germline, CDR1 is KGHSH, CDR2 LQKENI. The CDR3 runs to 15 residues. The CDR3 bases are TGTGCCAGCTCACCACCGGGACAGGGAACCTACGAGCAGTACTTC. This encodes CASSPPGQGTYEQYF.

The V and J genes are TRBV18 and TRBJ1-4; possible D gene TRBD1, 5 bases. Germline assignment: CDR1 KGHSH and CDR2 LQKENI. V gave up 3 bases and J gave up 3 bases, with 11 bases separating them. This CDR3 is 15 amino acids long. CDR3 sequence (DNA): TGTGCCAGCTCACCTTCCAGGGCCCCTAATGAAAAACTGTTTTTT. The encoded protein is CASSPSRAPNEKLFF. Full variable domain (remainder filled in from reference TRBV18 and TRBJ1-4): NAGVMQNPRHLVRRRGQEARLRCSPMKGHSHVYWYRQLPEEGLKFMVYLQKENIIDESGMPKERFSAEFPKEGPSILRIQQVVRGDSAAYFCASSPSRAPNEKLFFGSGTQLSVL.

The chain joins TRBV5-1 to TRBJ1-1; 9 bases match TRBD1. CDR3 size: 16 residues. V lost 0 bases to trimming and J lost 5 bases; unmatched junction nucleotides: 8. Germline CDR1 reads SGHRS; CDR2 reads YFSETQ. CDR3 loop: CASSLAGTGIDTEAFF. As DNA, the CDR3 is TGCGCCAGCAGCTTGGCGGGGACAGGGATCGATACTGAAGCTTTCTTT.

The genes are TRBV5-4 and TRBJ1-1; D is uncertain. V dropped 2 bases and J dropped 0 bases, with 8 bases sitting between them. Looked up from germline, CDR1 is SGHNT and CDR2 is YYREEE (reference sequence). The CDR3 spans 14 residues. CDR3 protein: CASSLSSVNTEAFF. Here the CDR3 DNA reads TGTGCCAGCAGCTTAAGTTCGGTGAACACTGAAGCTTTCTTT. The full variable domain, completed using reference TRBV5-4 and TRBJ1-1, is ETGVTQSPTHLIKTRGQQVTLRCSSQSGHNTVSWYQQALGQGPQFIFQYYREEENGRGNFPPRFSGLQFPNYSSELNVNALELDDSALYLCASSLSSVNTEAFFGQGTRLTVV.

The table lists this clone with a count of one. V gene TRBV9 combines with J gene TRBJ2-3, with TRBD2 identical over 11 bases. This CDR3 is built from 16 residues. V gave up 0 bases and J gave up 4 bases; unmatched junction bases: 4. Germline CDR1 and CDR2: SGDLS and YYNGEE. CDR3 sequence (DNA): TGTGCCAGCAGCGTAGGGGTAGCGGGAGGGCCAGATACGCAGTATTTT. Residues: CASSVGVAGGPDTQYF. The whole variable domain, filled in from reference TRBV9 and TRBJ2-3, reads DSGVTQTPKHLITATGQRVTLRCSPRSGDLSVYWYQQSLDQGLQFLIQYYNGEERAKGNILERFSAQQFPDLHSELNLSSLELGDSALYFCASSVGVAGGPDTQYFGPGTRLTVL.

The rearrangement links TRBV7-3 to TRBJ1-2; a possible D gene is TRBD1 (5 bases). Germline CDR1 is SGHTA and CDR2 is FQGTGA. The CDR3 loop spans 13 amino acids. The ends were cut back, 2 bases at V and 7 bases at J, with 11 bases in the middle. The CDR3 spells CASSLRDGGGYTF. The CDR3 nucleotides are TGTGCCAGCAGCTTACGGGACGGCGGTGGCTACACCTTC.

This clone was seen a single time. The genes are TRBV2 and TRBJ1-4; 9 bases map to TRBD1. V gave up 4 bases and J gave up 5 bases; unmatched junction bases: 8. Germline loops: CDR1 SNHLY, CDR2 FYNNEI. This CDR3 contains 16 residues. CDR3 region: CASSGGQGEKNEKLFF. The CDR3 DNA follows: TGTGCCAGCAGTGGGGGACAGGGTGAGAAGAATGAAAAACTGTTTTTT.